One and the same sample provided the 17 T cell receptor beta chains below, sequenced in a study of blood T cells in healthy people across ages. Then a second PCR, running roughly 7 to 11 cycles, was carried out with a sample-barcoded 5' primer and a J-beta primer mix. TCRdb redid the calling of the 5' RACE reads with MiXCR, one entry per CDR3 protein. The sample has 600,000 or so distinct CDR3 sequences; under 25% are singletons. Sequencing was performed on blood. Source of these receptors: a man between 65 and 85 years old in good health.

This chain connects TRBV11-2 to TRBJ2-5; D may be TRBD1 (6 bases). Germline loops: CDR1 SGHAT, CDR2 FQNNGV. The CDR3 has 13 residues. Trimming pared 7 bases from V and 5 bases from J, leaving 14 bases between. CDR3 in DNA: TGTGCCAGCAACGCCAGGGGTATTGAGACCCAGTACTTC. This gives the protein CASNARGIETQYF.

This clonotype was seen ten or more times. The rearrangement uses TRBV7-9 and TRBJ2-5; weak D call: TRBD2 (7 bases). The CDR3 totals 14 residues. V gave up 5 bases and J gave up 5 bases, with 15 bases separating them. From germline, CDR1 is SEHNR and CDR2 FQNEAQ (reference sequence). CDR3 DNA sequence: TGTGCCAGCAGCCTAGTTGCGGGGGCGGAGACCCAGTACTTC. Translating gives CASSLVAGAETQYF.

There are a few counts of this clonotype. The gene calls are TRBV7-9 and TRBJ2-2; 13 bases line up with TRBD2. The germline V gene encodes CDR1 SEHNR and CDR2 FQNEAQ (reference sequence). The CDR3 spans 17 residues. The junction had 8 bases not matched to a gene; V was cut back by 8 bases and J by 2 bases. The CDR3 DNA reads TGTGCCAGCCGGCGGACTAGCGGGAGTATTAACACCGGGGAGCTGTTTTTT. This codes for CASRRTSGSINTGELFF.

For this clonotype: At one boundary the junction diverges from the germline segment, which might be a read error. V is TRBV4-3 and J is TRBJ2-7; 8 nucleotides match TRBD1. CDR1 LGHNA and CDR2 YSLEER come from the germline V gene. The CDR3 extends over 16 amino acids. The CDR3 DNA is TGCGCCAGCAGCCAAGACGACTCCGGACAGGGCTACGGGCAGTACTTC. Translation: CASSQDDSGQGYGQYF.

This clonotype was recorded at least ten times. V is TRBV29-1 and J is TRBJ1-4; D uncertain. The CDR3 is 12 amino acids. Trimming pared 5 bases from V and 4 bases from J, leaving 8 bases between. From germline, CDR1 is SQVTM and CDR2 ANQGSEA. The CDR3, as DNA: TGCAGCGTTTCTGATTATAATGAAAAACTGTTTTTT. Encoded protein: CSVSDYNEKLFF.

The V call is TRBV3-1, the J call TRBJ2-5; perhaps TRBD1 as D (5 bases). The J call may not be correct, given that the DNA end is closer to TRBJ2-7. CDR3 length: 14 amino acids. Germline V lookup: CDR1 LGHDT, CDR2 YNNKEL (reference sequence). The CDR3 is CASSHEGIRDEQYF. For the CDR3, the DNA is TGTGCCAGCAGCCATGAAGGGATCAGGGACGAGCAGTACTTC.

CDR3 sequence: CASSLLGGSAETQYF. The CDR3 nucleotides are TGCGCCAGCAGCTTGCTCGGCGGGAGCGCTGAGACCCAGTACTTC. The V and J genes are TRBV5-1 and TRBJ2-5; the match to TRBD2 covers 7 bases. This CDR3 region has 15 residues. After removal of 1 base from V and 5 bases from J, the junction contained 8 bases not matched to a gene. The germline V gene has CDR1 SGHRS and CDR2 YFSETQ.

V usage is TRBV19 and J usage is TRBJ2-7; TRBD2 might be the D (6 bases). The J call may be incorrect, as the DNA end agrees better with TRBJ2-1. The CDR3 runs 14 residues. CDR1 and CDR2 from the germline V gene are LNHDA and SQIVND (reference sequence). For the CDR3, the DNA is TGTGCCAGTAGTACCGGGACTCTCCTCAATGAGCAGTTCTTC. It translates to CASSTGTLLNEQFF.

This chain joins TRBV3-1 and TRBJ2-7, with TRBD2 identical over 7 bases. CDR1 and CDR2 (germline): LGHDT, YNNKEL (reference sequence). The junction had 5 bases not matched to a gene; V was cut back by 0 bases and J by 12 bases. The CDR3 spans 12 residues. The CDR3 coding sequence is TGTGCCAGCAGCCAAGAGGGGAGGGCCCCGTACTTC. Protein product: CASSQEGRAPYF.

Comment on this clonotype: The junction differs from germline at one of its ends, possibly a read error. The V call is TRBV5-1, the J call TRBJ2-1; D is undetermined. The closer fit of TRBJ2-7 to the DNA end suggests the J call may be wrong. The CDR3 spans 13 residues. CDR1 and CDR2 (germline): SGHRS, YFSETQ. The CDR3 region has the DNA TGCGCCAGCGGCTTGGGTACTCCTAACGAGCAGTACTTC. Amino acid sequence: CASGLGTPNEQYF.

Comments on this clonotype: Compared with germline, one end of the junction differs, possibly owing to a read error. The rearrangement uses TRBV2 and TRBJ2-3; no clear D gene. CDR3 length: 13 amino acids. CDR1 SNHLY and CDR2 FYNNEI come from the germline V gene. For the CDR3, the DNA is TGTGCCAGCAGAGAAGACCACACAGATACGCAGTATTTT. Translated, it gives CASREDHTDTQYF.

This clonotype was observed a few times. The V and J genes are TRBV20-1 and TRBJ2-7; 11 bases line up with TRBD1. The length of the CDR3 is 14 residues. CDR1 is DFQATT, CDR2 SNEGSKA, per germline (reference sequence). Germline trimming cut 6 bases from V and 3 bases from J; bases unmatched to any gene: 7. CDR3 protein: CSARRGTGGYEQYF. The DNA for the CDR3 is TGCAGTGCAAGGAGGGGGACAGGGGGCTACGAGCAGTACTTC.

The rearrangement uses TRBV5-1 and TRBJ2-2; TRBD2 aligns across 11 bases. Germline CDR1 reads SGHRS; CDR2 reads YFSETQ. The CDR3 has 16 amino acids. After removal of 2 bases from V and 5 bases from J, the junction contained 5 bases not matched to a gene. The CDR3 sequence is CASSLFTSGRTGELFF. As DNA, the CDR3 is TGCGCCAGCAGCTTATTCACTAGCGGGAGAACCGGGGAGCTGTTTTTT.

The CDR3 loop reads CASSRGTSSDGEQYF. CDR3 sequence (DNA): TGCGCCAGCAGCCGCGGGACTAGCTCCGACGGGGAGCAGTACTTC. The chain couples TRBV5-1 to TRBJ2-7; 9 bases line up with TRBD2. The length of the CDR3 is 15 residues. Germline CDR1 SGHRS, CDR2 YFSETQ. Unmatched junction bases numbered 12, after V lost 4 bases and J lost 7 bases.

This clonotype has at least ten counts. This sequence joins TRBV7-2 and TRBJ2-3, with 7 bases fitting TRBD2. Germline V gene data show CDR1 as SGHTA and CDR2 as FQGNSA. The V and J ends lost 6 bases and 0 bases, in that order; junction bases with no gene match: 3. The length of the CDR3 is 14 residues. The CDR3 sequence is CASRPSGSTDTQYF. CDR3 sequence (DNA): TGTGCCAGCAGGCCTAGCGGTAGCACAGATACGCAGTATTTT. The complete variable domain, with remaining parts taken from reference TRBV7-2 and TRBJ2-3, reads GAGVSQSPSNKVTEKGKDVELRCDPISGHTALYWYRQSLGQGLEFLIYFQGNSAPDKSGLPSDRFSAERTGGSVSTLTIQRTQQEDSAVYLCASRPSGSTDTQYFGPGTRLTVL.

The chain links TRBV12-3 or TRBV12-4 to TRBJ1-2, with TRBD1 as a possible D gene (6 bases). Trimming took off 6 bases at V and 6 bases at J, with 17 bases between the two ends. CDR3 size: 14 residues. The CDR3 sequence is CASRSTSRTDGYTF. The CDR3 nucleotides read TGTGCCAGCAGATCTACGTCTCGGACAGATGGCTACACCTTC.

This clonotype was recorded a few times. This rearrangement joins TRBV20-1 to TRBJ1-1; D gene ambiguous. Looked up from germline, CDR1 is DFQATT and CDR2 is SNEGSKA (reference sequence). The CDR3 sequence is 14 residues long. Trimming shortened V by 1 base and J by 2 bases, and 11 bases separated the two germline ends. DNA of the CDR3: TGCAGTGCTAGAGGAGTCCTAGCTAACACTGAAGCTTTCTTT. This encodes CSARGVLANTEAFF.